This record covers a single T cell receptor beta chain. Its specificity is not known. With a far larger clone one base away, a read error is the likely cause. This entry is derived from a study of prognosis after radiotherapy for stage I lung cancer. Two-round multiplex PCR, the amplification method, yielded TCR beta CDR3 from genomic DNA. It was primers specific to each TRBV and TRBJ gene that first-round PCR used. TCRdb itself ran the multiplex PCR reads through MiXCR, one entry per CDR3 protein. The table records 15,000 to 25,000 distinct CDR3 sequences, about a quarter of them present only once. This CDR3 has 15 amino acids. Germline CDR1 and CDR2: DFQATT and SNEGSKA (reference sequence). The V end was cut by 1 base, the J end by 10 bases, with 20 bases between. Study findings and constraints: Unique TCR clone counts fell after stereotactic body radiation therapy, median roughly 10,000 versus 7,000.

The clonotype comes from a donor aged 50 or older with non-small cell lung cancer. The chain is built from TRBV20-1 and TRBJ2-1; D is possibly TRBD2 (6 bases). Sequenced material: PBMCs, taken before or after stereotactic body radiation therapy (not recorded which). CDR3 sequence (DNA): TGCAGTGCTAGAGGGAGGGGCGGAGGCTCCTACGAGCAGTTCTTC. Translating gives CSARGRGGGSYEQFF.